The following is a T cell receptor (beta chain) sequence with its context. The target antigen is unknown. A junction end diverges from the germline sequence, so it may reflect a read error. The data belong to a study of cytomegalovirus exposure and HLA in healthy donors. Study-wide background: Early released data had around 89 million unique TCRs, all coming from HLA-typed donors.

The PCR was carried out with 60 Vbeta primers and 13 Jbeta primers. The data were produced by immunoSEQ multiplex PCR, yet TCRdb's version contains in-frame clones alone and is incomplete. Found here are about 130,000 clones, around four fifths of them singletons; the top ten hold over 0.9%. Study results and caveats: CMV serostatus was the only immune exposure information that was available. 150 to 200 TCR beta chains were listed as cytomegalovirus-associated.

The sequencing sample was made of PBMCs. This sequence was found in a human donor in good health.

The CDR3 coding sequence is TGTGCTAGCAGCTTGCGGGGAGTAGAGACCCAGTACTTC. Amino acid sequence: CASSLRGVETQYF. The chain has TRBV7-7 and TRBJ2-5; D is perhaps TRBD2 (6 bases). The CDR3 sequence is 13 residues long. Germline V CDR1 and CDR2: SSHAT, FNYEAQ (reference sequence).